What follows are 7 T cell receptor beta chains derived from one specimen sequenced in a study of PD-1 blockade in classical Hodgkin lymphoma. Method: immunoSEQ multiplex PCR; TCRdb's copy keeps in-frame clones and lacks some. The data show 23,000 or so clones, approximately 78% seen once. Each patient relapsed following autologous stem cell transplantation, and prior brentuximab vedotin exposure differed. The sample was peripheral blood mononuclear cells (PBMCs), taken before the second cycle of nivolumab. The receptor source for this set is a human donor with classical Hodgkin lymphoma.

This clone was counted a few times. The V call is TRBV7-9, the J call TRBJ2-3; possibly TRBD2 for D (5 bases). Trimming shortened V by 6 bases and J by 2 bases, and 12 bases separated the two germline ends. Germline CDR1 reads SEHNR; CDR2 reads FQNEAQ (reference sequence). The CDR3 loop spans 14 amino acids. This chain's CDR3 is CASREREYTDTQYF. The CDR3 bases are TGTGCCAGCAGGGAGAGGGAATACACAGATACGCAGTATTTT.

This rearrangement joins TRBV4-2 to TRBJ1-4; TRBD1 aligns across 8 bases. The CDR3 runs to 15 residues. The junction had 3 bases not matched to a gene; V was cut back by 0 bases and J by 6 bases. Germline CDR1 and CDR2: LGHNA and YNFKEQ. DNA of the CDR3: TGTGCCAGCAGCCAAGAACAACAGGGGGATGAAAAACTGTTTTTT. It yields the protein CASSQEQQGDEKLFF.

The V and J genes are TRBV5-4 and TRBJ2-2; D may be TRBD1 or TRBD2 (6 bases each). CDR3 length: 15 amino acids. Germline values: CDR1 SGHNT, CDR2 YYREEE (reference sequence). V lost 0 bases and J 5 bases, leaving 11 bases between the germline ends. DNA for the CDR3: TGTGCCAGCAGCTTGGTGCTAGGGGGGACCGGGGAGCTGTTTTTT. Its translation is CASSLVLGGTGELFF.

This clone was recorded once. V is TRBV5-6 and J is TRBJ2-3; possible D gene TRBD1, 5 bases. Germline CDR1 and CDR2: SGHDT and YYEEEE. This CDR3 is 12 amino acids long. V was trimmed by 4 bases and J by 7 bases, leaving 10 bases between them. The chain's CDR3 is CASSQQGNTQYF. CDR3 DNA sequence: TGTGCCAGCAGCCAGCAGGGAAATACGCAGTATTTT.

V is TRBV5-1 and J is TRBJ1-2; 8 bases map to TRBD1. CDR1 and CDR2 from the germline V gene are SGHRS and YFSETQ. CDR3 length: 13 amino acids. V shed 2 bases, J shed 5 bases, and the junction held 2 bases outside the gene matches. The CDR3 reads CASSLQGGYGYTF. The CDR3 bases are TGCGCCAGCAGCTTACAGGGGGGGTATGGCTACACCTTC.

This clone is a singleton in its sample. V gene TRBV18 combines with J gene TRBJ1-5; D gene uncertain. The CDR3 is 14 amino acids. Germline loops: CDR1 KGHSH, CDR2 LQKENI. V lost 2 bases and J 0 bases, leaving 5 bases between the germline ends. The CDR3 loop reads CASSPGDSNQPQHF. CDR3 nucleotide sequence: TGTGCCAGCTCACCAGGGGATAGCAATCAGCCCCAGCATTTT.

A single count supports this clone. The chain employs TRBV6-5 and TRBJ2-7; D not resolved. The CDR3 extends over 11 amino acids. V was cut by 4 bases and J by 3 bases, with 4 bases left in between. The germline V gene has CDR1 MNHEY and CDR2 SVGAGI. CDR3 amino acids: CASSSLYEQYF. The CDR3 region has the DNA TGTGCCAGCAGTTCCCTCTACGAGCAGTACTTC.